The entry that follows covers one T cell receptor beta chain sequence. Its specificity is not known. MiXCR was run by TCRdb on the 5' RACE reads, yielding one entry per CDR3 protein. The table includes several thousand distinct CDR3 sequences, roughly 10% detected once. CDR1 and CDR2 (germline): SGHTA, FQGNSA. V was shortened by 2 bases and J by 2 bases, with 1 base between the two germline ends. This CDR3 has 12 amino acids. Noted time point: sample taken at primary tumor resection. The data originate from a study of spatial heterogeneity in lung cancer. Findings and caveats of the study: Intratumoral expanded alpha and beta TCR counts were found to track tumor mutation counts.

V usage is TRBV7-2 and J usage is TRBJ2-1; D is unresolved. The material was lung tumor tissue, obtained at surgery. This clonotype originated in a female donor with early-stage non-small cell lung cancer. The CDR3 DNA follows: TGTGCCAGCAGCTTAACCTACAATGAGCAGTTCTTC. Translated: CASSLTYNEQFF.